This entry lists 15 T cell receptor beta chains sequenced from one sample in a study of OX40 agonist ivuxolimab in advanced cancers. The table came from immunoSEQ multiplex PCR; TCRdb's copy has only in-frame clones and leaves some out. This sample carries under 85,000 clones, about 93% of them seen once, and the ten largest clones take around 21%. This specimen consisted of CD4+ or CD8+ T cells sorted from blood, obtained in a trial of the OX40 agonist ivuxolimab. The receptor set was obtained from an adult with an advanced solid tumor such as melanoma, head and neck, liver or kidney cancer.

The rearrangement uses TRBV4-1 and TRBJ2-3; 10 positions agree with TRBD2. CDR1 is MGHRA and CDR2 is YSYEKL in the germline V gene. The ends lost 1 base at V and 3 bases at J; junction bases unmatched: 4. The CDR3 totals 16 residues. The CDR3 nucleotides are TGCGCCAGCAGCCAAGTCACTAGCGGGGTTACAGATACGCAGTATTTT. Protein: CASSQVTSGVTDTQYF.

This clone has just one count. The chain uses TRBV27 and TRBJ2-5, with TRBD2 matching over 16 bases. The CDR3 is 18 residues long. CDR1 and CDR2 from the germline V gene are MNHEY and SMNVEV (reference sequence). The J segment lost 7 bases and the V segment lost 2 bases, leaving 10 bases of the junction unmatched. CDR3 DNA: TGTGCCAGCAGTTTAACTCCGGGACTAGCGGGAGGGCCGGGGACCCAGTACTTC. This sequence encodes CASSLTPGLAGGPGTQYF.

J is TRBJ2-5 and V is TRBV21-1; the table's D call TRBD1 went unverified against the DNA. TRBV21-1 is a pseudogene segment. The CDR3 runs 20 residues. The CDR3 protein is CASSKARGRVPQRYQETQYF. In nucleotides, the CDR3 is TGTGCCAGCAGCAAAGCGCGTGGCAGGGTCCCACAAAGGTACCAAGAGACCCAGTACTTC.

The CDR3 region is CASSVSALESNEQFF. The DNA for the CDR3 is TGTGCCAGCAGCGTGTCCGCCTTAGAATCCAATGAGCAGTTCTTC. This rearrangement joins TRBV9 to TRBJ2-1; D is unclear. Germline lookup yields CDR1 SGDLS and CDR2 YYNGEE. Trimming took 2 bases from V and 6 from J, leaving 15 bases between them. The CDR3 covers 15 residues.

The chain uses TRBV5-1 and TRBJ2-1; TRBD2 aligns across 12 bases. The ends lost 4 bases at V and 2 bases at J; junction bases unmatched: 7. The CDR3 loop spans 17 amino acids. CDR1 and CDR2 from the germline V gene are SGHRS and YFSETQ. CDR3 in DNA: TGCGCCAGCAGCCCTGGACTAGCGGGGAAAACCTACAATGAGCAGTTCTTC. Its protein product is CASSPGLAGKTYNEQFF.

The chain joins TRBV11-2 to TRBJ2-4; D might be TRBD2 (6 bases). CDR1 and CDR2 (germline): SGHAT, FQNNGV. Trimming removed 4 bases from V and 0 bases from J, with 13 bases in between. This CDR3 is 16 amino acids long. The CDR3 protein is CASSSMQGLAKNIQYF. CDR3 in DNA: TGTGCCAGCAGCTCGATGCAGGGACTAGCCAAAAACATTCAGTACTTC. The full variable domain, its missing parts supplied by reference TRBV11-2 and TRBJ2-4, is EAGVAQSPRYKIIEKRQSVAFWCNPISGHATLYWYQQILGQGPKLLIQFQNNGVVDDSQLPKDRFSAERLKGVDSTLKIQPAKLEDSAVYLCASSSMQGLAKNIQYFGAGTRLSVL.

The genes are TRBV7-9 and TRBJ1-1; D gene uncertain. Germline V CDR1 and CDR2: SEHNR, FQNEAQ (reference sequence). The CDR3 runs to 12 residues. V was shortened by 5 bases and J by 8 bases, with 12 bases between the two germline ends. The CDR3 DNA follows: TGTGCCAGCAGCCCCCCTGTGTCGGAAGCTTTCTTT. As protein: CASSPPVSEAFF.

CDR3 protein: CASSPQGPHGYTF. For the CDR3, the DNA is TGTGCCAGCAGTCCACAGGGGCCCCATGGCTACACCTTC. V gene TRBV28 combines with J gene TRBJ1-2, with 7 bases aligning to TRBD1. V lost 5 bases and J lost 6; bases outside the gene matches: 6. This CDR3 spans 13 amino acids. The germline CDR1 and CDR2 sequences are MDHEN and SYDVKM.

The rearrangement uses TRBV9 and TRBJ1-1; D is ambiguous. Germline V gene data show CDR1 as SGDLS and CDR2 as YYNGEE. Deletions cut 4 bases from V and 3 bases from J, with 19 bases between. This CDR3 region has 16 residues. CDR3 DNA: TGTGCCAGCAGCCCCGTGGGGTCGGCAGGTGACACTGAAGCTTTCTTT. This translates into CASSPVGSAGDTEAFF. The full variable domain, with the rest looked up from reference TRBV9 and TRBJ1-1, is DSGVTQTPKHLITATGQRVTLRCSPRSGDLSVYWYQQSLDQGLQFLIQYYNGEERAKGNILERFSAQQFPDLHSELNLSSLELGDSALYFCASSPVGSAGDTEAFFGQGTRLTVV.

The chain joins TRBV4-1 to TRBJ2-2; D is possibly TRBD1 (6 bases). Germline CDR1 and CDR2: MGHRA and YSYEKL. This CDR3 is built from 17 residues. Deletions cut 0 bases from V and 1 base from J, with 12 bases between. In DNA form, the CDR3 reads TGCGCCAGCAGCCAAGATGGACGGACAGAGAACACCGGGGAGCTGTTTTTT. It encodes CASSQDGRTENTGELFF.

V is TRBV28 and J is TRBJ2-7; D remains ambiguous. CDR1 is MDHEN, CDR2 SYDVKM, per germline. Trimming shortened V by 5 bases and J by 7 bases, and 9 bases separated the two germline ends. This CDR3 has 11 amino acids. The CDR3: CASSPSWEQYF. The CDR3, as DNA: TGTGCCAGCAGTCCCTCTTGGGAGCAGTACTTC. The full variable domain, completed using reference TRBV28 and TRBJ2-7, is DVKVTQSSRYLVKRTGEKVFLECVQDMDHENMFWYRQDPGLGLRLIYFSYDVKMKEKGDIPEGYSVSREKKERFSLILESASTNQTSMYLCASSPSWEQYFGPGTRLTVT.

The chain is built from TRBV5-1 and TRBJ1-1; 9 bases fit TRBD1. The CDR3 is 14 residues long. The germline V gene encodes CDR1 SGHRS and CDR2 YFSETQ. Trimming removed 4 bases from V and 6 bases from J; junction bases left unmatched: 7. CDR3 in DNA: TGCGCCAGCAGCATGACAGGGGGGATCGCTGAAGCTTTCTTT. Translating it yields CASSMTGGIAEAFF.

This rearrangement joins TRBV4-1 to TRBJ2-5, with D possibly matching TRBD1 (6 bases). Germline loops: CDR1 MGHRA, CDR2 YSYEKL. This CDR3 comprises 16 residues. With 3 bases removed from V and 5 bases from J, the gap between germline ends came to 19 bases. In DNA, the CDR3 is TGCGCCAGCAGCCAGAGGGGAGTGGGGGCGGGTGAGACCCAGTACTTC. Protein: CASSQRGVGAGETQYF.

J is TRBJ2-3 and V is TRBV6-5, with TRBD1 matching over 11 bases. The J segment lost 5 bases and the V segment lost 5 bases, leaving 6 bases of the junction unmatched. The CDR3 is made up of 15 amino acids. Germline V lookup: CDR1 MNHEY, CDR2 SVGAGI. In DNA, the CDR3 is TGTGCCAGCAGTCCCCGGGACAGGGGGGGAGATACGCAGTATTTT. Translation gives CASSPRDRGGDTQYF.

The chain recombines TRBV7-9 with TRBJ2-1; possibly TRBD2 for D (7 bases). V shed 4 bases and J shed 7 bases, with 14 bases lying between them. The CDR3 totals 14 residues. Germline V gene lookup returns CDR1 SEHNR and CDR2 FQNEAQ (reference sequence). As DNA, the CDR3 is TGTGCCAGCAGCTGGGAGGGGGTTTGGAATGAGCAGTTCTTC. Translated: CASSWEGVWNEQFF.